Listed below are T cell receptor beta chains from one sample, sequenced in a study of blood T cells in healthy people across ages. TCRdb called the 5' RACE reads again in MiXCR, with one record for every CDR3 protein. Of about a million distinct CDR3 sequences listed, roughly 43% are singletons. The sequencing sample was made of blood. These receptors were taken from a man aged 25-40 years in good health. Each CDR3 is given with its conserved first and last residue. The order of the fields is V gene, clone size, CDR3 protein. Clone size, where shown, is once, few, many, or a class for clones that have expanded.

V: TRBV28
size: .
CDR3: CASRVPGGITGELFF

V: TRBV7-2
size: .
CDR3: CASSYLSSYSEQFF

V: TRBV14
size: few
CDR3: CASSQDPSGGFHEQYF

V: TRBV2
size: .
CDR3: CASSDRGQGLETRYF

V: TRBV12-5
size: .
CDR3: CASGLGGVGDTQYF

V: TRBV6-6
size: .
CDR3: CASSYSTEYGYTF

V: TRBV2
size: .
CDR3: CASSVGTLTFGETQYF

V: TRBV21-1
size: .
CDR3: CVSSETGYSDAQYF

V: TRBV5-4
size: many
CDR3: CASGTGFQETQYF

V: TRBV29-1
size: many
CDR3: CSVAEGDFSNQPQHF